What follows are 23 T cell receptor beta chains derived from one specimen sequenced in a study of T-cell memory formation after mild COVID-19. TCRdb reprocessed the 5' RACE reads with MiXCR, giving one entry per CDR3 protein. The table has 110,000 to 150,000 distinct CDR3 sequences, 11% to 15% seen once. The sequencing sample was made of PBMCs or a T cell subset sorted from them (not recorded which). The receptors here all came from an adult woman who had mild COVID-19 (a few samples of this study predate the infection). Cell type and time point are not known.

CDR3 nucleotide sequence: TGCAGTGCTAGTCGCAGCGGGGGTCCCCGTAGGGGGGAGCTGTTTTTT. This sequence encodes CSASRSGGPRRGELFF. The chain carries TRBV20-1 and TRBJ2-2, with TRBD2 matching 8 bases. Germline trimming cut 3 bases from V and 8 bases from J; bases unmatched to any gene: 14. The CDR3 consists of 16 residues. Germline CDR1 and CDR2: DFQATT and SNEGSKA (reference sequence).

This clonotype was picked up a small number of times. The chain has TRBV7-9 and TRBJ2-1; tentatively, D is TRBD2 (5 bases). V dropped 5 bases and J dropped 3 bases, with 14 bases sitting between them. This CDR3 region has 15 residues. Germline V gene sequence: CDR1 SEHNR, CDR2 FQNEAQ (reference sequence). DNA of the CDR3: TGTGCCAGCAGCGGACCATGGAGGAACTACAATGAGCAGTTCTTC. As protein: CASSGPWRNYNEQFF.

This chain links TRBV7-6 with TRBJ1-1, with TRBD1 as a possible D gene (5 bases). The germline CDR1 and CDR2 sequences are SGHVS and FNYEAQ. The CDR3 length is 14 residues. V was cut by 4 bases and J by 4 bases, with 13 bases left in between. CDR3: CASSSAGAGTEAFF. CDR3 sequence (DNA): TGTGCCAGCAGCTCCGCCGGGGCGGGCACTGAAGCTTTCTTT.

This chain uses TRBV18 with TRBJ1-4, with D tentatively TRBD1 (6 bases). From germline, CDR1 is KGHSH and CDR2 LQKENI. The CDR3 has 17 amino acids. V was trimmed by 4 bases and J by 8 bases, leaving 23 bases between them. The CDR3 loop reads CASSLPWEAGVGEKLFF. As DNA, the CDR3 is TGTGCCAGCTCACTCCCGTGGGAGGCAGGGGTCGGCGAAAAACTGTTTTTT.

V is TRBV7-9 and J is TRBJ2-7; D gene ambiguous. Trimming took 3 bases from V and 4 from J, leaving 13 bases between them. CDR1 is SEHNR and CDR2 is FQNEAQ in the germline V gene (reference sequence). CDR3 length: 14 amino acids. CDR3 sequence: CASSLTHRMYEQYF. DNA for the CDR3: TGTGCCAGCAGCTTGACCCACCGCATGTACGAGCAGTACTTC.

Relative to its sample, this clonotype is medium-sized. The CDR3 nucleotides are TGTGCCAGCACGAGCAGGACTAGCGGGGGCCCTACAACCTTCAATACGCAGTATTTT. Translated, it gives CASTSRTSGGPTTFNTQYF. V is TRBV2 and J is TRBJ2-3; 13 nucleotides match TRBD2. Unmatched junction bases numbered 20, after V lost 7 bases and J lost 7 bases. The CDR3 sequence is 19 residues long. Germline lookup yields CDR1 SNHLY and CDR2 FYNNEI.

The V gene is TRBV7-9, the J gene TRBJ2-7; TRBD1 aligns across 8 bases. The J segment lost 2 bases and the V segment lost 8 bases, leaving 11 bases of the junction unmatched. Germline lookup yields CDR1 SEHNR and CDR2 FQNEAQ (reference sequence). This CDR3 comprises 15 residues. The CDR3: CASGINRGNPYEQYF. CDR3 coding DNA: TGTGCCAGCGGGATAAACAGGGGGAACCCCTACGAGCAGTACTTC.

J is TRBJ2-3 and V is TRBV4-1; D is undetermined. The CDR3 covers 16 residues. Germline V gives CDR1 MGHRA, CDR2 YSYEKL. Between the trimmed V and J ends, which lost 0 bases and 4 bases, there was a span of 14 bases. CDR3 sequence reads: CASSQEVQEPADTQYF. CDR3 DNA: TGCGCCAGCAGCCAAGAAGTCCAGGAGCCCGCAGATACGCAGTATTTT.

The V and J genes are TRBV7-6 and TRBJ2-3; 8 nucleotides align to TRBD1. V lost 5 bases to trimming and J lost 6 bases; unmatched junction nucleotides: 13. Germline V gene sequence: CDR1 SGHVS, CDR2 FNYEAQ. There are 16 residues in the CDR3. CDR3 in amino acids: CASSPKQGGLMDTQYF. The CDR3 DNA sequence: TGTGCCAGCAGCCCTAAACAGGGGGGTTTGATGGATACGCAGTATTTT.

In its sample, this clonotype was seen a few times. The CDR3 DNA reads TGTGCCAGTAGTCCAGGTTTTAGCTCCTACGAGCAGTACTTC. It is translated as CASSPGFSSYEQYF. V and J are TRBV19 and TRBJ2-7; D is unclear. This CDR3 region has 14 residues. CDR1 and CDR2 from the germline V gene are LNHDA and SQIVND (reference sequence). V lost 5 bases and J lost 0, with 11 bases in between.

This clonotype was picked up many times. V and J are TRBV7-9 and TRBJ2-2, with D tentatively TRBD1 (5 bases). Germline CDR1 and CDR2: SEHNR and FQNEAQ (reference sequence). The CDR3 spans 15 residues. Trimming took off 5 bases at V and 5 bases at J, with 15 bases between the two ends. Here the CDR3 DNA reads TGTGCCAGCAGCCCGGAGACAGACTTAACCGGGGAGCTGTTTTTT. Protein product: CASSPETDLTGELFF.

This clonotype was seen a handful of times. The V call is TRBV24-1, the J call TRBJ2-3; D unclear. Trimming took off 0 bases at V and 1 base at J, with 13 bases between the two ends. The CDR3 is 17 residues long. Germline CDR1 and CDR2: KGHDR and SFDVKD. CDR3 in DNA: TGTGCCACCAGTGATTTGTCGCCCAACCTCGGCACAGATACGCAGTATTTT. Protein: CATSDLSPNLGTDTQYF.

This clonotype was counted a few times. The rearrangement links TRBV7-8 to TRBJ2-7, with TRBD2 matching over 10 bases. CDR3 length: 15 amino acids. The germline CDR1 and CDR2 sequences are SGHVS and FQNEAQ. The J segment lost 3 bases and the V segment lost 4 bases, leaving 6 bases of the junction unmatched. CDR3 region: CASSWAGLAYYEQYF. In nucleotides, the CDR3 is TGTGCCAGCAGCTGGGCGGGACTAGCGTACTACGAGCAGTACTTC.

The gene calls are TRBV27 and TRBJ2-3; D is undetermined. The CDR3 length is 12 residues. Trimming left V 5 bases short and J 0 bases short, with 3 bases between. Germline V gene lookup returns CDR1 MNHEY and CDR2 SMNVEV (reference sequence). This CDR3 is CASSDSTDTQYF. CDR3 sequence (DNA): TGTGCCAGCAGTGACAGCACAGATACGCAGTATTTT.

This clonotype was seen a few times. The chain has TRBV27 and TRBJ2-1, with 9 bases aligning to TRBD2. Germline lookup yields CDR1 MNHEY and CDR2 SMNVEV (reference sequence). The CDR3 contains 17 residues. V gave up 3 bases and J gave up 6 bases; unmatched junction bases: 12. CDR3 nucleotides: TGTGCCAGCAGTTTCGGTAGTGCGGGAGGGCCGGGCAATGAGCAGTTCTTC. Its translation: CASSFGSAGGPGNEQFF.

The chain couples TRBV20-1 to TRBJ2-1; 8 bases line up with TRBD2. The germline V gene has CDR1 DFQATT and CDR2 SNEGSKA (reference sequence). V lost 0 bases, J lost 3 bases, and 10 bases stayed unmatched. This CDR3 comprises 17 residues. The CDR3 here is CSAREGERERNYNEQFF. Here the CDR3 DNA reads TGCAGTGCTAGAGAAGGTGAGCGGGAGAGGAACTACAATGAGCAGTTCTTC.

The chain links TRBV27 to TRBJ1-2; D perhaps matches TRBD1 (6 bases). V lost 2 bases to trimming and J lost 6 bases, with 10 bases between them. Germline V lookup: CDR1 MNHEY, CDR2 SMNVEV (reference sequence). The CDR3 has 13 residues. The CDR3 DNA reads TGTGCCAGCAGTTTAGGGGGCGCAGATGGCTACACCTTC. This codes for CASSLGGADGYTF.

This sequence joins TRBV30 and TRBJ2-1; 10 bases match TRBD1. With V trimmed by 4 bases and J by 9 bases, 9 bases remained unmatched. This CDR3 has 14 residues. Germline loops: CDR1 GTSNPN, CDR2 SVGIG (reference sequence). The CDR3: CAWTRTGGSGEQFF. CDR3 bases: TGTGCCTGGACCCGGACAGGGGGGTCGGGTGAGCAGTTCTTC.

CDR3 sequence: CASSVDSTGDRDYGYTF. The CDR3 coding sequence is TGTGCCAGCAGCGTAGACAGCACAGGGGATCGGGACTATGGCTACACCTTC. The V gene is TRBV9, the J gene TRBJ1-2, with TRBD1 matching 7 bases. The V and J ends lost 0 bases and 3 bases, in that order; junction bases with no gene match: 11. CDR3 length equals 17 residues. Germline V gene lookup returns CDR1 SGDLS and CDR2 YYNGEE.

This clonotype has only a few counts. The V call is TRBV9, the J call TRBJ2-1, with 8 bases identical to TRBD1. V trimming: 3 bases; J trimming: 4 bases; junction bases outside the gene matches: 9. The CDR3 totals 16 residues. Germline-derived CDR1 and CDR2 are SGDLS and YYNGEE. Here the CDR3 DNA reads TGTGCCAGCAGCGCCCATGGCAGGGGGCTTTACAATGAGCAGTTCTTC. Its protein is CASSAHGRGLYNEQFF.

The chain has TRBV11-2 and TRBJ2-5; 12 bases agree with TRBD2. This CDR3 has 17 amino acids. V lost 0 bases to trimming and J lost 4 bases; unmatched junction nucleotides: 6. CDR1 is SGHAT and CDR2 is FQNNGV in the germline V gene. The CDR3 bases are TGTGCCAGCAGCTTAGACGGACTAGCGGGGTGGGTAGAGACCCAGTACTTC. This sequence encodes CASSLDGLAGWVETQYF.

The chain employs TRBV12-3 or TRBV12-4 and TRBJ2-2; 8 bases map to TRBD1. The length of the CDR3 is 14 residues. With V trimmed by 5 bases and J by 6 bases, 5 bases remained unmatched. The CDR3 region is CASSRGTGAGELFF. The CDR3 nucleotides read TGTGCCAGCAGTCGTGGGACAGGAGCCGGGGAGCTGTTTTTT.

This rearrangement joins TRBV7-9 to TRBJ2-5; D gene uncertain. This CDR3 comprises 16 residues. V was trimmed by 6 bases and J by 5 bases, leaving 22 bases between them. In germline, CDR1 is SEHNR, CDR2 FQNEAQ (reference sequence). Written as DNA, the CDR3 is TGTGCCAGCAGTCTGACGGTGGGAATACCCTGGGAGACCCAGTACTTC. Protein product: CASSLTVGIPWETQYF.